The T cell receptor beta chain under discussion was sequenced for a study of blood T cell repertoires in COVID-19. Study-wide background: The samples span acute and convalescent COVID-19 from the United States, Italy and Spain. T cells, B-cell-depleted T cells, or PBMCs supplied cDNA or gDNA.

This clone was seen a single time. Original analysis: Cell counts per sample came from amplifying reference gene primers. Generated by immunoSEQ multiplex PCR, the TCRdb table keeps only in-frame clones and is missing some. V, J and clone size are taken as reported in that table, and D and trimming were inferred from the DNA itself. The table lists more than 65,000 clones, roughly four fifths of them singletons. V shed 6 bases and J shed 6 bases, with 9 bases lying between them. The CDR3 spans 13 residues. Germline V lookup: CDR1 SNHLY, CDR2 FYNNEI. The origin of this receptor is a human donor in a cohort sampled during active COVID-19. V gene TRBV2 combines with J gene TRBJ1-6; no definite D call. The sample comprised peripheral blood. CDR3 bases: TGTGCCAGCAGAGTGGGCCTTAATTCACCCCTCCACTTT. Translated: CASRVGLNSPLHF.